Below are 13 T cell receptor beta chains sequenced from a single sample in a study of cytomegalovirus exposure and HLA in healthy donors. Primers: 60 Vbeta forward and 13 Jbeta reverse. Here immunoSEQ multiplex PCR was the method, and the copy in TCRdb shows in-frame clones only, minus some. The table has approximately 170,000 clones, 82% seen once. The specimen was PBMCs. These receptor sequences come from a male donor in good health and CMV-seronegative.

J is TRBJ1-1 and V is TRBV10-3, with D hard to call. The germline CDR1 and CDR2 sequences are ENHRY and SYGVKD. CDR3 length equals 14 residues. Trimming pared 5 bases from V and 3 bases from J, leaving 13 bases between. In DNA, the CDR3 is TGTGCCATCAGTCCCACGGAGGCATACACTGAAGCTTTCTTT. It is translated as CAISPTEAYTEAFF.

This chain links TRBV7-6 with TRBJ2-1; TRBD2 matches at 10 bases. Germline CDR1 SGHVS, CDR2 FNYEAQ. The ends lost 1 base at V and 2 bases at J; junction bases unmatched: 2. CDR3 length: 16 amino acids. CDR3 in amino acids: CASSLVGTSAYNEQFF. DNA for the CDR3: TGTGCCAGCAGCTTAGTCGGGACTAGCGCCTACAATGAGCAGTTCTTC.

The chain links TRBV12-5 to TRBJ2-7, with 8 positions matching TRBD1. CDR3 length equals 13 residues. Germline V gene sequence: CDR1 LGHNT, CDR2 FRNRAP. Trimming at V came to 6 bases and at J to 6 bases, leaving 7 bases not matched to a gene. The CDR3 nucleotides are TGTGCTAGTGGGAGCTGGACAGGGCGCGAGCAGTACTTC. Protein: CASGSWTGREQYF.

With regard to this clone: Compared with germline, one end of the junction differs, possibly owing to a read error. This rearrangement joins TRBV7-3 to TRBJ2-1; TRBD2 matches 10 bases. Germline lookup yields CDR1 SGHTA and CDR2 FQGTGA. CDR3 length: 16 residues. CDR3 loop: CASSLALAGVSNEQLF. In DNA, the CDR3 is TGTGCCAGCAGCTTAGCGCTAGCGGGAGTTAGCAATGAGCAGCTCTTC.

The rearrangement links TRBV9 to TRBJ2-1; TRBD2 matches 9 bases. Germline loops: CDR1 SGDLS, CDR2 YYNGEE. The V gene end was trimmed by 7 bases and the J gene end by 3 bases; junction bases not matched to a gene: 5. The CDR3 runs to 14 residues. The CDR3 sequence: CASGETSGYNEQFF. The CDR3 region has the DNA TGTGCCAGCGGAGAGACTAGCGGCTACAATGAGCAGTTCTTC.

The genes are TRBV28 and TRBJ1-5; no reliable D call. CDR3 size: 14 residues. Germline values: CDR1 MDHEN, CDR2 SYDVKM. The V and J ends lost 3 bases and 6 bases respectively, with 12 bases between them. As DNA, the CDR3 is TGTGCCAGCAGTTTTGGCGGGTCGAGTCAGCCCCAGCATTTT. This codes for CASSFGGSSQPQHF.

This sequence joins TRBV25-1 and TRBJ1-1; maybe TRBD1 (5 bases). V was shortened by 6 bases and J by 0 bases, with 23 bases between the two germline ends. The CDR3 sequence is 18 residues long. Germline lookup yields CDR1 MGHDK and CDR2 SYGVNS. The CDR3 bases are TGTGCCAGCAGAGGGTATCAAATGGGGTGGGGCATGAACACTGAAGCTTTCTTT. Amino acids: CASRGYQMGWGMNTEAFF.

This chain joins TRBV15 and TRBJ2-2; no clear D gene. The CDR3 runs to 15 residues. V was pared by 3 bases and J by 7 bases, with 15 bases between. Germline-derived CDR1 and CDR2 are LNHNV and YYDKDF (reference sequence). In nucleotides, the CDR3 is TGTGCCACCAGCAGGGCTAGTAAGTCTGGCGGGGAGCTGTTTTTT. As protein: CATSRASKSGGELFF.

In nucleotides, the CDR3 is TGTGCCAGCAGCTCCGTGCGGGGAAGGGACACTGAAGCTTTCTTT. Encoded protein: CASSSVRGRDTEAFF. The V call is TRBV11-3, the J call TRBJ1-1; unclear D gene. The CDR3 extends over 15 amino acids. Germline CDR1 and CDR2: SGHNT and YENEEA. Deletions cut 4 bases from V and 3 bases from J, with 15 bases between.

The chain uses TRBV6-8 and TRBJ2-5, with 9 bases that match TRBD1. Per germline, CDR1 MNHGY and CDR2 SAAAGT. The CDR3 is made up of 14 amino acids. V gave up 5 bases and J gave up 5 bases; unmatched junction bases: 6. The CDR3 loop is CASSHRQGGETQYF. In DNA, the CDR3 is TGTGCCAGCAGTCACCGACAGGGGGGGGAGACCCAGTACTTC.

The rearrangement links TRBV9 to TRBJ2-3; tentatively, D is TRBD2 (6 bases). CDR1 is SGDLS, CDR2 YYNGEE, per germline. The CDR3 is 15 residues long. V lost 5 bases, J lost 4 bases, and 17 bases lay in between. In DNA form, the CDR3 reads TGTGCCAGCAGTTGGGGCCAGGGAGGCTCAGATACGCAGTATTTT. It encodes CASSWGQGGSDTQYF. The variable domain in full, completed from reference TRBV9 and TRBJ2-3, reads DSGVTQTPKHLITATGQRVTLRCSPRSGDLSVYWYQQSLDQGLQFLIQYYNGEERAKGNILERFSAQQFPDLHSELNLSSLELGDSALYFCASSWGQGGSDTQYFGPGTRLTVL.

The chain employs TRBV30 and TRBJ2-7, with TRBD2 as a possible D gene (5 bases). V lost 2 bases and J 5 bases, leaving 10 bases between the germline ends. The CDR3 spans 12 residues. CDR1 is GTSNPN, CDR2 SVGIG, per germline (reference sequence). The CDR3 is CAWSPGSHEQYF. In nucleotides, the CDR3 is TGTGCCTGGAGTCCTGGGAGCCACGAGCAGTACTTC.

The V and J genes are TRBV9 and TRBJ2-3; maybe TRBD2 (5 bases). CDR1 SGDLS and CDR2 YYNGEE come from the germline V gene. V was trimmed by 0 bases and J by 1 base, leaving 6 bases between them. CDR3 length: 14 residues. The CDR3 sequence is CASSVGRGTDTQYF. As DNA, the CDR3 is TGTGCCAGCAGCGTAGGGCGGGGCACAGATACGCAGTATTTT.